Each of the 30 T cell receptor beta chains below was sequenced from the same sample in a study of blood T cell repertoires in COVID-19 (dated by TCRdb to 2020 to 2021). Library creation used the immunoSEQ multiplex PCR assay. Held by TCRdb, this immuneACCESS table contains in-frame sequences only and omits some clones. Under half of the omission traces to an unresolved V gene where checked; the cause of the rest is unknown. This sample holds about 270,000 clones; 85% were observed only once. The ten top clones hold 9.1% of the sample. Sample: PBMCs or T cells enriched from blood (not recorded which). Receptors were obtained from a woman aged 45 to 65 with acute COVID-19.

In this sample, this clone turned up once. The chain combines TRBV24-1 with TRBJ1-2, with D possibly matching TRBD1 (6 bases). This CDR3 has 18 residues. Between the trimmed V and J ends, which lost 3 bases and 1 base, there was a span of 20 bases. Germline values: CDR1 KGHDR, CDR2 SFDVKD. CDR3 DNA sequence: TGTGCCACCAGTGATCCCCCTAATGGCAGGGGCGTTAACTATGGCTACACCTTC. It is translated as CATSDPPNGRGVNYGYTF.

The chain links TRBV2 to TRBJ2-7; D possibly corresponds to TRBD1 (5 bases). The V gene's germline CDR1 is SNHLY and CDR2 FYNNEI. This CDR3 is 15 amino acids long. Between the trimmed V and J ends, which lost 3 bases and 0 bases, there was a span of 12 bases. The CDR3 region has the DNA TGTGCCAGCAGTGAGTATAGGGGCTTCTCCTACGAGCAGTACTTC. Its protein product is CASSEYRGFSYEQYF.

The chain couples TRBV6-2 or TRBV6-3 to TRBJ1-1; D is possibly TRBD1 (5 bases). The germline V and J ends were trimmed by 6 bases and 7 bases, with 18 bases remaining between them. From germline, CDR1 is MNHEY and CDR2 SVGEGT. This CDR3 region has 14 residues. CDR3 in DNA: TGTGCCAGCAGCCCCGGGCCACAAAGGGGTGAAGCTTTCTTT. Protein product: CASSPGPQRGEAFF.

The chain uses TRBV2 and TRBJ1-5; D gene uncertain. V was trimmed by 5 bases and J by 9 bases, leaving 20 bases between them. Germline CDR1 and CDR2: SNHLY and FYNNEI. The CDR3 spans 15 residues. CDR3 DNA: TGTGCCAGCAGTTCTGGGAGTCCAAGGGATGGGCCCCAGCATTTT. Amino acids: CASSSGSPRDGPQHF.

Comments on this clone: The junction shows a germline mismatch at one end, possibly a read error. Distinct nucleotide sequences in the sample also encode this CDR3. The V call is TRBV4-3, the J call TRBJ1-2; TRBD1 aligns across 8 bases. The germline CDR1 and CDR2 sequences are LGHNA and YSLEER. The CDR3 sequence is 16 residues long. This chain's CDR3 is CASSQGGQGDTYGYTF. CDR3 coding DNA: TGCGCTAGCAGCCAAGGAGGACAGGGTGACACCTATGGCTACACCTTC.

V usage is TRBV11-2 and J usage is TRBJ1-4; D is unresolved. V was shortened by 1 base and J by 0 bases, with 12 bases between the two germline ends. In germline, CDR1 is SGHAT, CDR2 FQNNGV. This CDR3 is built from 17 residues. CDR3 nucleotides: TGTGCCAGCAGCTTAGGGCTCCGACACCCAACTAATGAAAAACTGTTTTTT. Encoded protein: CASSLGLRHPTNEKLFF.

This chain uses TRBV6-5 with TRBJ1-1, with D possibly being TRBD1 (6 bases). The CDR3 spans 12 residues. Trimming removed 6 bases from V and 8 bases from J, with 13 bases in between. CDR1 and CDR2 (germline): MNHEY, SVGAGI. The CDR3 DNA sequence: TGTGCCAGCAGCATAACAGGGACAGAAGCTTTCTTT. It codes for CASSITGTEAFF.

This clone was seen just once. This chain links TRBV7-2 with TRBJ2-1; D may be TRBD1 (5 bases). Trimming left V 5 bases short and J 6 bases short, with 17 bases between. Germline loops: CDR1 SGHTA, CDR2 FQGNSA. The CDR3 is 15 amino acids. For the CDR3, the DNA is TGTGCCAGCAGCGTCGCATTGGGGCCGCTCAATGAGCAGTTCTTC. Amino acid sequence: CASSVALGPLNEQFF. Together with reference TRBV7-2 and TRBJ2-1, the CDR3 gives the full variable domain: GAGVSQSPSNKVTEKGKDVELRCDPISGHTALYWYRQSLGQGLEFLIYFQGNSAPDKSGLPSDRFSAERTGGSVSTLTIQRTQQEDSAVYLCASSVALGPLNEQFFGPGTRLTVL.

The chain employs TRBV19 and TRBJ1-2; weak D call: TRBD1 (6 bases). Germline V gene data show CDR1 as LNHDA and CDR2 as SQIVND (reference sequence). V lost 4 bases to trimming and J lost 8 bases, with 17 bases between them. The CDR3 sequence is 14 residues long. The chain's CDR3 is CASSTRTVSIGYTF. DNA of the CDR3: TGTGCCAGTAGTACCAGGACAGTCTCTATCGGCTACACCTTC.

V usage is TRBV6-1 and J usage is TRBJ1-1; tentatively, D is TRBD1 (5 bases). V lost 3 bases, J lost 1 base, and 9 bases lay in between. From germline, CDR1 is MNHNS and CDR2 SASEGT. The CDR3 sequence is 14 residues long. The CDR3 DNA follows: TGTGCCAGCAGTGACAGGGTAGGGAACACTGAAGCTTTCTTT. This gives the protein CASSDRVGNTEAFF.

The chain employs TRBV6-2 or TRBV6-3 and TRBJ2-2, with D maybe TRBD2 (5 bases). CDR1 is MNHEY and CDR2 is SVGEGT in the germline V gene. Trimming stripped 3 bases from V and 2 bases from J, with 7 bases between. This CDR3 spans 14 amino acids. DNA of the CDR3: TGTGCCAGCAGTTATCTAGCTAACACCGGGGAGCTGTTTTTT. It specifies CASSYLANTGELFF.

The gene calls are TRBV5-5 and TRBJ2-5, with 9 positions matching TRBD2. CDR1 is SGHKS, CDR2 YYEKEE, per germline (reference sequence). V lost 0 bases, J lost 8 bases, and 14 bases stayed unmatched. The CDR3 length is 17 residues. This CDR3 reads CASSLVPVAGGVGTQYF. In DNA, the CDR3 is TGTGCCAGCAGCTTGGTTCCTGTTGCGGGGGGGGTTGGAACCCAGTACTTC.

V gene TRBV7-2 combines with J gene TRBJ1-1; TRBD1 matches 9 bases. Germline trimming cut 5 bases from V and 8 bases from J; bases unmatched to any gene: 12. The CDR3 sequence is 15 residues long. Germline CDR1 reads SGHTA; CDR2 reads FQGNSA. CDR3 loop: CASSQTAGQGPEAFF. CDR3 in DNA: TGTGCCAGCAGCCAAACCGCCGGACAGGGGCCCGAAGCTTTCTTT. Full variable domain (outside the CDR3, taken from reference TRBV7-2 and TRBJ1-1): GAGVSQSPSNKVTEKGKDVELRCDPISGHTALYWYRQSLGQGLEFLIYFQGNSAPDKSGLPSDRFSAERTGGSVSTLTIQRTQQEDSAVYLCASSQTAGQGPEAFFGQGTRLTVV.

The rearrangement uses TRBV6-5 and TRBJ1-1; D perhaps matches TRBD1 (6 bases). CDR3 length: 12 residues. The V and J ends lost 2 bases and 10 bases respectively, with 11 bases between them. The germline V gene encodes CDR1 MNHEY and CDR2 SVGAGI. The CDR3 sequence is CASSYPTGLAFF. DNA for the CDR3: TGTGCCAGCAGTTACCCTACAGGGCTAGCTTTCTTT.

This clone showed up just once. V and J are TRBV7-9 and TRBJ1-5; D is ambiguous. Germline CDR1 SEHNR, CDR2 FQNEAQ (reference sequence). CDR3 size: 14 residues. Trimming removed 3 bases from V and 2 bases from J, with 8 bases in between. For the CDR3, the DNA is TGTGCCAGCAGCTTCGGGGATCGCAATCAGCCCCAGCATTTT. This encodes CASSFGDRNQPQHF.

The chain links TRBV2 to TRBJ1-1, with a tentative D call TRBD1 (6 bases). Germline V CDR1 and CDR2: SNHLY, FYNNEI. This CDR3 is 13 amino acids long. The germline V and J ends were trimmed by 3 bases and 1 base, with 6 bases remaining between them. This CDR3 reads CASSDRGNTEAFF. The CDR3 nucleotides read TGTGCCAGCAGTGACAGGGGGAACACTGAAGCTTTCTTT.

The chain carries TRBV9 and TRBJ1-3; a possible D gene is TRBD1 (5 bases). Looked up from germline, CDR1 is SGDLS and CDR2 is YYNGEE. The CDR3 has 15 amino acids. The ends were cut back, 4 bases at V and 2 bases at J, with 13 bases in the middle. As DNA, the CDR3 is TGTGCCAGCAGCTTGCTCGGGGGAGCTGGAAACACCATATATTTT. It yields the protein CASSLLGGAGNTIYF.

V and J are TRBV3-1 (or the pseudogene TRBV3-2) and TRBJ2-2; 11 bases align to TRBD1. Germline CDR1 is LGHDT and CDR2 is YNNKEL (reference sequence). J gave up 7 bases and V 1 base, and 14 bases lay outside the gene matches. CDR3 length equals 19 residues. The chain's CDR3 is CASSQVYRLGTGGVGELFF. The DNA of the CDR3 is TGTGCCAGCAGCCAAGTTTACCGCCTTGGGACAGGGGGTGTCGGGGAGCTGTTTTTT.

This clone has ten or more counts. Germline is not matched at one junction end, which may reflect a read error. The chain carries TRBV11-2 and TRBJ2-4; 8 nucleotides line up with TRBD1. Per germline, CDR1 SGHAT and CDR2 FQNNGV. This CDR3 comprises 12 residues. The CDR3 region has the DNA TGTGCCAGCAGCTCAGCCAGGACAGGGAAGCACTTC. Protein product: CASSSARTGKHF. Full variable domain (missing parts from reference TRBV11-2 and TRBJ2-4): EAGVAQSPRYKIIEKRQSVAFWCNPISGHATLYWYQQILGQGPKLLIQFQNNGVVDDSQLPKDRFSAERLKGVDSTLKIQPAKLEDSAVYLCASSSARTGKHFGAGTRLSVL.

V usage is TRBV4-3 and J usage is TRBJ1-1; D is ambiguous. This CDR3 contains 15 residues. From germline, CDR1 is LGHNA and CDR2 YSLEER. Trimming took off 1 base at V and 3 bases at J, with 12 bases between the two ends. CDR3 region: CASSQGPVRDTEAFF. In nucleotides, the CDR3 is TGCGCCAGCAGCCAAGGCCCGGTCCGGGACACTGAAGCTTTCTTT.

The chain links TRBV19 to TRBJ1-5; 7 bases fit TRBD1. The ends lost 9 bases at V and 7 bases at J; junction bases unmatched: 12. The CDR3 runs to 14 residues. Germline V gene sequence: CDR1 LNHDA, CDR2 SQIVND (reference sequence). The CDR3: CASLTGRGGQPQHF. CDR3 nucleotide sequence: TGTGCCAGCTTGACAGGGCGAGGAGGGCAGCCCCAGCATTTT. The full variable domain, completed using reference TRBV19 and TRBJ1-5, is DGGITQSPKYLFRKEGQNVTLSCEQNLNHDAMYWYRQDPGQGLRLIYYSQIVNDFQKGDIAEGYSVSREKKESFPLTVTSAQKNPTAFYLCASLTGRGGQPQHFGDGTRLSIL.

The V and J genes are TRBV18 and TRBJ1-2, with 7 positions matching TRBD1. The germline CDR1 and CDR2 sequences are KGHSH and LQKENI. Trimming removed 3 bases from V and 0 bases from J; junction bases left unmatched: 10. The CDR3 is made up of 17 amino acids. This CDR3 is CASSPRPGTAANYGYTF. CDR3 sequence (DNA): TGTGCCAGCTCACCCCGACCAGGGACAGCAGCTAACTATGGCTACACCTTC.

The chain has TRBV19 and TRBJ1-5, with D tentatively TRBD1 (5 bases). The CDR3 loop spans 16 amino acids. The germline V and J ends were trimmed by 7 bases and 0 bases, with 16 bases remaining between them. The germline V gene has CDR1 LNHDA and CDR2 SQIVND (reference sequence). This CDR3 is CASTMRGEGSNQPQHF. The CDR3 DNA sequence: TGTGCCAGTACCATGCGAGGGGAGGGTAGCAATCAGCCCCAGCATTTT.

This clone was counted once. J is TRBJ1-4 and V is TRBV7-9; D might be TRBD1 (5 bases). The CDR3 consists of 15 residues. Germline V gene sequence: CDR1 SEHNR, CDR2 FQNEAQ (reference sequence). Deletions cut 5 bases from V and 5 bases from J, with 15 bases between. As DNA, the CDR3 is TGTGCCAGCAGCCCTCGGGGGAGCAGCAATGAAAAACTGTTTTTT. Translated, it gives CASSPRGSSNEKLFF.

The chain uses TRBV29-1 and TRBJ2-7; TRBD2 matches 10 bases. V lost 6 bases, J lost 0 bases, and 5 bases stayed unmatched. CDR1 and CDR2 (germline): SQVTM, ANQGSEA. There are 14 residues in the CDR3. CDR3 bases: TGCAGCGTCTCCGGGACTAGCGTCTCCTACGAGCAGTACTTC. Translation: CSVSGTSVSYEQYF.

The chain links TRBV6-1 to TRBJ2-6, with 9 bases that match TRBD1. Germline V gives CDR1 MNHNS, CDR2 SASEGT. CDR3 length equals 17 residues. V shed 3 bases and J 0 bases; nucleotides not matched to a gene: 3. CDR3 DNA: TGTGCCAGCAGTGAGGACAGGGGTGGCTCTGGGGCCAACGTCCTGACTTTC. It yields the protein CASSEDRGGSGANVLTF.

The chain has TRBV29-1 and TRBJ2-5; 11 nucleotides match TRBD2. J was trimmed by 7 bases and V by 2 bases; bases with no gene match: 6. Germline CDR1 SQVTM, CDR2 ANQGSEA. The CDR3 has 14 amino acids. DNA of the CDR3: TGCAGCGTTGAATTAGCGGGGGGGCATGGGACCCAGTACTTC. It encodes CSVELAGGHGTQYF. The full variable domain, its missing parts supplied by reference TRBV29-1 and TRBJ2-5, is SAVISQKPSRDICQRGTSLTIQCQVDSQVTMMFWYRQQPGQSLTLIATANQGSEATYESGFVIDKFPISRPNLTFSTLTVSNMSPEDSSIYLCSVELAGGHGTQYFGPGTRLLVL.

The chain has TRBV6-5 and TRBJ2-2; D possibly corresponds to TRBD1 (7 bases). The CDR3 is 15 amino acids. V was trimmed by 4 bases and J by 4 bases, leaving 13 bases between them. Germline V gene lookup returns CDR1 MNHEY and CDR2 SVGAGI. CDR3 region: CASSSEGAGTGELFF. In DNA form, the CDR3 reads TGTGCCAGCAGTTCGGAGGGGGCCGGCACCGGGGAGCTGTTTTTT.

This clone came up many times. The V and J genes are TRBV14 and TRBJ2-3; possibly TRBD2 for D (5 bases). The ends were cut back, 1 base at V and 3 bases at J, with 14 bases in the middle. The CDR3 is 16 amino acids. Germline assignment: CDR1 SGHDN and CDR2 FVKESK. The CDR3 bases are TGTGCCAGCAGCCAAGCCCAAGGACTGGGTACAGATACGCAGTATTTT. This translates into CASSQAQGLGTDTQYF.

The rearrangement joins TRBV4-3 to TRBJ2-7, with D possibly TRBD2 on 6 matching bases. V was pared by 4 bases and J by 4 bases, with 11 bases between. The CDR3 has 13 amino acids. Germline CDR1 is LGHNA and CDR2 is YSLEER. The CDR3 nucleotides are TGCGCCAGCAGCCGGGCCGGGGGTTACGAGCAGTACTTC. As protein: CASSRAGGYEQYF.